This T cell receptor beta chain was recorded in a study of Tregs in tolerant kidney transplant recipients. Broader study findings: Findings come from small patient numbers and require larger validation.

Thawed PBMCs were FACS-sorted into unstimulated CD4+CD25+CD127- regulatory T cells, CD4+CD25- non-regulatory cells, CD4 and CD8 cells. Comment on this clone: The target antigen is unknown.

Clones were read by immunoSEQ multiplex PCR, and TCRdb kept only the in-frame ones, dropping some. The data show under 100,000 clones, approximately 94% seen once. The TCR comes from a human donor in good health. The sequencing sample was made of CD8+ T cells from blood.

CDR3 DNA: TGTGCCAGCAGTGTTATGAACACCGGGGAGCTGTTTTTT. It specifies CASSVMNTGELFF. This chain joins TRBV2 and TRBJ2-2; no reliable D call. Germline CDR1 is SNHLY and CDR2 is FYNNEI. The ends were cut back, 4 bases at V and 1 base at J, with 4 bases in the middle. The CDR3 has 13 amino acids.